The present T cell receptor beta chain was sequenced within a study of beta chain features in type 1 diabetes. Regarding the study as a whole: Patients with Type 1 diabetes showed moderately but significantly shorter TCRB CDR3s in all four CD4+ subsets.

This clone came up many times. The antigen remains undetermined. Investigators reverse transcribed all isolated RNA, so they sequenced expressed TCRB transcripts. Method: immunoSEQ multiplex PCR; TCRdb's copy keeps in-frame clones and lacks some. The sample consists of more than 300,000 clones, around 8.5% of them appearing once. Germline CDR1 LNHDA, CDR2 SQIVND (reference sequence). The junction had 11 bases not matched to a gene; V was cut back by 4 bases and J by 3 bases. The CDR3 consists of 17 residues. Sorting of CD4+ naive, central memory, regulatory and stem cell-like memory cells was performed via CD45RO/CCR7/CD25/CD127/CD95/CD27. Purities over 98% were achieved in all sorted populations.

Sequencing input: central memory CD4+ T cells from blood. This chain links TRBV19 with TRBJ2-1; TRBD1 aligns across 8 bases. This clonotype was sampled from a man aged 30 to 39 with type 1 diabetes. CDR3 nucleotides: TGTGCCAGTAGTAACAACGGACCGGGGACAGGCTACAATGAGCAGTTCTTC. Translating gives CASSNNGPGTGYNEQFF. Using reference TRBV19 and TRBJ2-1 for the parts outside the CDR3, the full variable domain is DGGITQSPKYLFRKEGQNVTLSCEQNLNHDAMYWYRQDPGQGLRLIYYSQIVNDFQKGDIAEGYSVSREKKESFPLTVTSAQKNPTAFYLCASSNNGPGTGYNEQFFGPGTRLTVL.